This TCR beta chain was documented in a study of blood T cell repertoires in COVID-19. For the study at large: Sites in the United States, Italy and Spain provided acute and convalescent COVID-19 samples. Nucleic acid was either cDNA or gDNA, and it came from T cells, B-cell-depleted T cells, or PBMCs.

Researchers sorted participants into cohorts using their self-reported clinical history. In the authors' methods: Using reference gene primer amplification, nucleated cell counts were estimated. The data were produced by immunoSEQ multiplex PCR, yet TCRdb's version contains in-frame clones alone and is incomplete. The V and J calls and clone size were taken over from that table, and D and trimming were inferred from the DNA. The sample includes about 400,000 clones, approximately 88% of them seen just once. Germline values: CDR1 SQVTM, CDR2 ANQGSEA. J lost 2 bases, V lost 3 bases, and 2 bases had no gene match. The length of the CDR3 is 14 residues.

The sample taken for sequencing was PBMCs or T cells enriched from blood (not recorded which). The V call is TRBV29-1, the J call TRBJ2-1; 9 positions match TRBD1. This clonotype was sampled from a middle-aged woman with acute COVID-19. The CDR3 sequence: CSVDRTGAYNEQFF. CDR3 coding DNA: TGCAGCGTTGATAGGACAGGGGCCTACAATGAGCAGTTCTTC.